The 12 T cell receptor beta chains below all came from one sample that was sequenced in a study of Tregs in tolerant kidney transplant recipients. Generated by immunoSEQ multiplex PCR, the TCRdb table keeps only in-frame clones and is missing some. This sample carries 92,000 or so clones, around nine tenths of them seen once, and the ten largest clones take roughly 5%. The material sequenced was CD8+ T cells from blood. The receptors were sampled from a human donor in good health.

The genes are TRBV10-3 and TRBJ1-1, with TRBD1 as a possible D gene (6 bases). This CDR3 spans 14 amino acids. Trimming took 10 bases from V and 0 from J, leaving 15 bases between them. Germline CDR1 is ENHRY and CDR2 is SYGVKD. This chain's CDR3 is CATHWGGLNTEAFF. Written as DNA, the CDR3 is TGTGCCACCCATTGGGGGGGGCTGAACACTGAAGCTTTCTTT.

The chain links TRBV19 to TRBJ1-5; D is possibly TRBD1 (6 bases). This CDR3 comprises 16 residues. V was clipped by 3 bases and J by 1 base, with 13 bases between them. Germline CDR1 LNHDA, CDR2 SQIVND (reference sequence). CDR3 region: CASSIPDRYSNQPQHF. The CDR3 coding sequence is TGTGCCAGTAGTATCCCCGACAGGTACAGCAATCAGCCCCAGCATTTT.

The V and J genes are TRBV5-1 and TRBJ2-1; 11 bases fit TRBD2. CDR1 is SGHRS, CDR2 YFSETQ, per germline. This CDR3 is 19 amino acids long. V lost 2 bases and J lost 5; bases outside the gene matches: 15. CDR3 amino acids: CASSLLLAGGPSSHNEQFF. The CDR3 DNA sequence: TGCGCCAGCAGCTTACTATTAGCGGGAGGGCCATCAAGCCACAATGAGCAGTTCTTC.

The rearrangement links TRBV11-2 to TRBJ1-2; D not resolved. The CDR3 spans 15 residues. V lost 3 bases to trimming and J lost 4 bases, with 15 bases between them. Germline V CDR1 and CDR2: SGHAT, FQNNGV. The CDR3 loop reads CASSFSVLLGYGYTF. The DNA of the CDR3 is TGTGCCAGCAGCTTCTCGGTCCTTCTAGGCTATGGCTACACCTTC.

This rearrangement joins TRBV11-2 to TRBJ2-1, with D possibly TRBD1 on 6 matching bases. The V end lost 4 bases, the J end lost 2 bases, and 15 bases lay between the germline ends. Germline V gene data show CDR1 as SGHAT and CDR2 as FQNNGV. The CDR3 runs to 16 residues. The CDR3 reads CASSSEDSSPYNEQFF. CDR3 in DNA: TGTGCCAGCAGCTCCGAGGACAGTAGTCCCTACAATGAGCAGTTCTTC.

V is TRBV18 and J is TRBJ2-1; 11 nucleotides agree with TRBD2. The CDR3 is 16 amino acids. CDR1 and CDR2 (germline): KGHSH, LQKENI. Trimming at V came to 3 bases and at J to 0 bases, leaving 1 base not matched to a gene. CDR3 sequence: CASSPTSGGSYNEQFF. CDR3 bases: TGTGCCAGCTCACCTACTAGCGGGGGCTCCTACAATGAGCAGTTCTTC.

This rearrangement joins TRBV4-1 to TRBJ1-5; D gene ambiguous. Looked up from germline, CDR1 is MGHRA and CDR2 is YSYEKL. The CDR3 is made up of 16 amino acids. Trimming stripped 1 base from V and 0 bases from J, with 10 bases between. The CDR3 sequence is CASSQAFYSSNQPQHF. CDR3 nucleotides: TGCGCCAGCAGCCAAGCCTTTTATAGTAGCAATCAGCCCCAGCATTTT.

The CDR3 DNA reads TGTGCCAGAAGCTTCTGTTCTGGGGGCGATGACACTGAAGCTTTCTTT. This translates into CARSFCSGGDDTEAFF. V is TRBV5-3 and J is TRBJ1-1, with D possibly TRBD1 on 6 matching bases. TRBV5-3 is placed among ORFs of uncertain function. Trimming took 2 bases from V and 3 from J, leaving 17 bases between them. The CDR3 contains 16 residues.

The CDR3 bases are TGTGCCAGCAGCGTAGAAGGGGGTTTTAATGAGCAGTTCTTC. Protein: CASSVEGGFNEQFF. This chain connects TRBV9 to TRBJ2-1, with TRBD1 as a possible D gene (6 bases). CDR3 length: 14 amino acids. Germline V CDR1 and CDR2: SGDLS, YYNGEE. The V gene lost 0 bases and the J gene lost 7 bases, with 11 bases spanning the gap.

The chain couples TRBV19 to TRBJ1-5; tentative D call: TRBD1 (5 bases). CDR3 length equals 14 residues. V was cut by 3 bases and J by 1 base, with 7 bases left in between. Germline V gene data show CDR1 as LNHDA and CDR2 as SQIVND (reference sequence). CDR3 sequence reads: CASSIWGSNQPQHF. The CDR3 coding sequence is TGTGCCAGTAGTATTTGGGGCAGCAATCAGCCCCAGCATTTT.

This chain links TRBV10-1 with TRBJ1-4, with D perhaps TRBD1 (6 bases). The germline V gene has CDR1 WNHNN and CDR2 SYGVQD (reference sequence). V was clipped by 6 bases and J by 7 bases, with 36 bases between them. The CDR3 sequence is 21 residues long. In DNA, the CDR3 is TGCGCCAGCAGGTTACGGATTGGTTTAGTCCCGACCCAGGGGATTTTTGAAAAACTGTTTTTT. Amino acids: CASRLRIGLVPTQGIFEKLFF.

J is TRBJ2-5 and V is TRBV21-1; TRBD2 is the table's D call, not checked against the DNA. TRBV21-1 represents a pseudogene. The CDR3 runs 16 residues. CDR3 DNA sequence: TGTGCCAGCAGCTCCCAGCGGTTGGGCCACCAAGAGACCCAGTACTTC. This encodes CASSSQRLGHQETQYF.